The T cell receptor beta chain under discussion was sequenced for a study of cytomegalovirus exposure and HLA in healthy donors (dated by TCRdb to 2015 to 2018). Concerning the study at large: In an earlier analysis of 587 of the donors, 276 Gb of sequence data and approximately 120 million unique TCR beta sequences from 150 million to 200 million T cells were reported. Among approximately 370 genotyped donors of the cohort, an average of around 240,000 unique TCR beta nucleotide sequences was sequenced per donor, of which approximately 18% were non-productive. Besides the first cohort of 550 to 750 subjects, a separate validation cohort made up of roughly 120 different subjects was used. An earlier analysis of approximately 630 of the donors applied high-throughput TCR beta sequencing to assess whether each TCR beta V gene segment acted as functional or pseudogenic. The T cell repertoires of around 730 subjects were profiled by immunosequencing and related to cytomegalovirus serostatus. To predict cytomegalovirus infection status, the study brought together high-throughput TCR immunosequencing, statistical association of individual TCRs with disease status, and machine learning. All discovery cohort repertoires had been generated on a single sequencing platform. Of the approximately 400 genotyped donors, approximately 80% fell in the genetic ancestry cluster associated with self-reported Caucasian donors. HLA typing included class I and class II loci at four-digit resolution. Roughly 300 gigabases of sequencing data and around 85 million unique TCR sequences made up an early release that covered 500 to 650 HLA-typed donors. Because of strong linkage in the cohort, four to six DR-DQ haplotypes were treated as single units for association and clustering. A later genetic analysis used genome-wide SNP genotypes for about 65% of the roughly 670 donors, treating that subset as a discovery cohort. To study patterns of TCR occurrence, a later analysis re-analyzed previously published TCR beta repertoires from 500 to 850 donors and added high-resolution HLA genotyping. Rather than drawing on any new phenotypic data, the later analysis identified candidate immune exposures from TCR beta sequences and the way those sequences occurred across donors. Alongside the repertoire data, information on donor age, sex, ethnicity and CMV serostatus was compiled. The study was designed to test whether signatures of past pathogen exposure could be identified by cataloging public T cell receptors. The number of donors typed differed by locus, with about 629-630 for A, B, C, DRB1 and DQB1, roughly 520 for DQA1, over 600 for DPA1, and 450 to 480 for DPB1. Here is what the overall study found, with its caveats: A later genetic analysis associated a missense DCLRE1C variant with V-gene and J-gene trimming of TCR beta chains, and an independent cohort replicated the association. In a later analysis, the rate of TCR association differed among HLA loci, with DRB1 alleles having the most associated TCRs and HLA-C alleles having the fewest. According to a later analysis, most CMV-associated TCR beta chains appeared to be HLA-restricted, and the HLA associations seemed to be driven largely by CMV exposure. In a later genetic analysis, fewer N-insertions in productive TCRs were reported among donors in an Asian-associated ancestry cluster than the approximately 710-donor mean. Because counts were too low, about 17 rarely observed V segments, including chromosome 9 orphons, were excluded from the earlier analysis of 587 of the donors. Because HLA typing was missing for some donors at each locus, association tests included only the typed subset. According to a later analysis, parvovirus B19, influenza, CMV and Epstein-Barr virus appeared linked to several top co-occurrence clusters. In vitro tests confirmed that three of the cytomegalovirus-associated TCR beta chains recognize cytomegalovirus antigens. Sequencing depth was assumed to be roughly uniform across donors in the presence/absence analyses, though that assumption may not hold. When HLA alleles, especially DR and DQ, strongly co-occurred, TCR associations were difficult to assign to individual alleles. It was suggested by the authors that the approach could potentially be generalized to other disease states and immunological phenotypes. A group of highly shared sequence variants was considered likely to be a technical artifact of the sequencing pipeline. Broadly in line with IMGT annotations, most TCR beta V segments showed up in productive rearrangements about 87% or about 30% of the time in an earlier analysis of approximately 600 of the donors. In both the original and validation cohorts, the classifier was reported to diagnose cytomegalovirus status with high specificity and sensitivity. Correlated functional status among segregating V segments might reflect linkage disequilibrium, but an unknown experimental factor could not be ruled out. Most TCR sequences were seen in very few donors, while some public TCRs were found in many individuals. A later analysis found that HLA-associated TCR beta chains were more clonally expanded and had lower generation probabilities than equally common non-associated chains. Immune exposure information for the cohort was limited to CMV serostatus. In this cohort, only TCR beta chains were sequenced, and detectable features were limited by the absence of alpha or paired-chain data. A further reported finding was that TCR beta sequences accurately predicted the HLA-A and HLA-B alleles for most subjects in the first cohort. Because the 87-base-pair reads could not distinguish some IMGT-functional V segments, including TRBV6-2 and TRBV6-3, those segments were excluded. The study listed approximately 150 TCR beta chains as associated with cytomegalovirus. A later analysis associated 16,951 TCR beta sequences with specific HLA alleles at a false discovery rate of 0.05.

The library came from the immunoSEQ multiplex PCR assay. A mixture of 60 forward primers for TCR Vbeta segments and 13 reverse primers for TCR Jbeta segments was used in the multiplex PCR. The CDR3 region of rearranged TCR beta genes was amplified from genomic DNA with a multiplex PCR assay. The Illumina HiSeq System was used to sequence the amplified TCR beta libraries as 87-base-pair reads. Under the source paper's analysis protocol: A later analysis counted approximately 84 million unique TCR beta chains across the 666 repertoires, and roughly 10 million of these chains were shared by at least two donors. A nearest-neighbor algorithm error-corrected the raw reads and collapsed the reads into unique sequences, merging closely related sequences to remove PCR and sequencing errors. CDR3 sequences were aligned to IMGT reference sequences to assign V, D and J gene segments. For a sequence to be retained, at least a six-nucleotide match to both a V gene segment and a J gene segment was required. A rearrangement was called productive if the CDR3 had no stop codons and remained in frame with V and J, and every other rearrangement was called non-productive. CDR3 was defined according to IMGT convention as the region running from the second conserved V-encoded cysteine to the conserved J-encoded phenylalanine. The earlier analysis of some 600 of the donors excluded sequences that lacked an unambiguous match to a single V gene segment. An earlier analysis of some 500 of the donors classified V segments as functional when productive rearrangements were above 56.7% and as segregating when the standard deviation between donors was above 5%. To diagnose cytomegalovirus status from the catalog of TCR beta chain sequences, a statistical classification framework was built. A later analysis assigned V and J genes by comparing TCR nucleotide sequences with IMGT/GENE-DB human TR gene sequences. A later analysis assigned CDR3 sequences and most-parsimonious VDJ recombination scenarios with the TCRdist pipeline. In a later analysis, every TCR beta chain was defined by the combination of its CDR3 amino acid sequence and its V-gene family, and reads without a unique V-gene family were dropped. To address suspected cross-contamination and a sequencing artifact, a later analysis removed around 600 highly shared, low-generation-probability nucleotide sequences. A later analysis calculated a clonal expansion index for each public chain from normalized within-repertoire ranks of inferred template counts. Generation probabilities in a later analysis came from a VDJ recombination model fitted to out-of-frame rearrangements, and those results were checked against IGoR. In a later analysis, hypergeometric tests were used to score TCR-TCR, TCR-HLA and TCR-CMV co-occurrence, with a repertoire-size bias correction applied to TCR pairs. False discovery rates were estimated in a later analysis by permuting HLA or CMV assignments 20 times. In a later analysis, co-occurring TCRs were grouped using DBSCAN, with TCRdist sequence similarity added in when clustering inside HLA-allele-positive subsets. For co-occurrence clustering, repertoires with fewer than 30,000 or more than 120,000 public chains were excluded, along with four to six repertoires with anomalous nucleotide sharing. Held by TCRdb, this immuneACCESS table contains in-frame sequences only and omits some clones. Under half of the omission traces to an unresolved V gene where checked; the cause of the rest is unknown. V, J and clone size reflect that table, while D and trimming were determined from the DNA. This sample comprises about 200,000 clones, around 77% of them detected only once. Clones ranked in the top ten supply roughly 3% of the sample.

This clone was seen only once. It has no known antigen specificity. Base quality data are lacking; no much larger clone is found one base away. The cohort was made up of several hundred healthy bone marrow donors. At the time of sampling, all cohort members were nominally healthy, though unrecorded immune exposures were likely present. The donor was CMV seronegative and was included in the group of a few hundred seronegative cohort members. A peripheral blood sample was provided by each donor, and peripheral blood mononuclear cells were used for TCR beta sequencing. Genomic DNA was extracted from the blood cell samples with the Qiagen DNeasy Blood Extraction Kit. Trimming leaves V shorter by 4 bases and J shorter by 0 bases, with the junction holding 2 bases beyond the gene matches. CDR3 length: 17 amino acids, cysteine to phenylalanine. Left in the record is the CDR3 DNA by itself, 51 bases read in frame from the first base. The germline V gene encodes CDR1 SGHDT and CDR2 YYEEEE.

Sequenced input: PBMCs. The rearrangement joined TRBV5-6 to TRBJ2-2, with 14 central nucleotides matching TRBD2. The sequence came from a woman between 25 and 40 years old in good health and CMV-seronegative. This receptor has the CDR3 CASSPGLAGANTGELFF. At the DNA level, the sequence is TGTGCCAGCAGCCCGGGACTAGCGGGGGCGAACACCGGGGAGCTGTTTTTT.